This TCR beta chain stems from a study of regulatory T cells in long-lasting Graves disease. Construction of the TCR beta libraries employed iRepertoire HTBI primers in conjunction with Arm-PCR of CDR3 regions. TCRdb fed the multiplex PCR reads into MiXCR, producing one record per CDR3 protein. The sample yields roughly 560,000 distinct CDR3 sequences, around 11% seen once. With V trimmed by 6 bases and J by 0 bases, 9 bases remained unmatched. The CDR3 runs 16 residues. Germline values: CDR1 MNHEY, CDR2 SMNVEV (reference sequence). Time point in this sample: newly diagnosed GD, antithyroid drugs for less than 3 months. Scientists built the TCR library using RNA that was extracted from PBMCs. Patients all came to the study from an endocrinology department in Xi'an, China. The table lists this clonotype with a few counts. Its antigen is undetermined. Points from the study as a whole: Among samples with persistent disease, TRBV28, TRBJ1-2 and TRBJ2-5 were favored.

This same sample was also part of a study on T cells in Graves' hyperthyroidism and ophthalmopathy. From that study: Most thyroid clonotypes expanded above 0.001 appeared in blood too.

This clonotype was obtained from a young woman with Graves disease. The chain employs TRBV27 and TRBJ2-3, with 7 bases aligning to TRBD1. The sample here was peripheral blood mononuclear cells (PBMCs), taken at new diagnosis, from a patient treated with antithyroid drugs. In DNA form, the CDR3 reads TGTGCCAGCAGCAACAGGGACAGTGCTAGCACAGATACGCAGTATTTT. This codes for CASSNRDSASTDTQYF.